What follows are 8 T cell receptor beta chains derived from one specimen sequenced in a study of T cells in localized non-small cell lung cancer (dated by TCRdb to about 2020). To prepare the library, the immunoSEQ multiplex PCR assay was applied. What TCRdb holds here is the immuneACCESS table cut down to in-frame rearrangements. Part of the clones is not present; checked against another copy, under half of the missing clones reflect an unresolved V gene, and the others are unexplained. The sample contains tens of thousands of clones, around nine tenths of them found a single time. The leading ten clones occupy 2.6% of the sample. The specimen comprised peripheral blood, sampled before any cancer treatment. The receptors shown here come from a female donor over 55 with stage I squamous cell lung carcinoma.

The chain is built from TRBV7-2 and TRBJ1-2; D uncertain. Germline CDR1 and CDR2: SGHTA and FQGNSA. The CDR3 contains 15 residues. Trimming stripped 0 bases from V and 2 bases from J, with 10 bases between. Written as DNA, the CDR3 is TGTGCCAGCAGCTTAGCGCTAGGCGGGAACTATGGCTACACCTTC. It codes for CASSLALGGNYGYTF. The whole variable domain, filled in from reference TRBV7-2 and TRBJ1-2, reads GAGVSQSPSNKVTEKGKDVELRCDPISGHTALYWYRQSLGQGLEFLIYFQGNSAPDKSGLPSDRFSAERTGGSVSTLTIQRTQQEDSAVYLCASSLALGGNYGYTFGSGTRLTVV.

This rearrangement joins TRBV5-1 to TRBJ1-5; D remains unclear. The CDR3 is 14 residues long. Germline V gives CDR1 SGHRS, CDR2 YFSETQ. V was clipped by 0 bases and J by 1 base, with 5 bases between them. The CDR3 nucleotides are TGCGCCAGCAGCTTGGGACCGAGCAATCAGCCCCAGCATTTT. Its translation is CASSLGPSNQPQHF.

Only one count was recorded for this clone. The rearrangement uses TRBV4-3 and TRBJ2-3, with D maybe TRBD2 (5 bases). V lost 0 bases to trimming and J lost 5 bases, with 12 bases between them. This CDR3 has 15 residues. Per the germline V gene, CDR1 is LGHNA and CDR2 is YSLEER. The chain's CDR3 is CASSQEKRDGDTQYF. In DNA form, the CDR3 reads TGCGCCAGCAGCCAAGAAAAGAGGGATGGAGATACGCAGTATTTT.

The rearrangement links TRBV14 to TRBJ1-1, with a tentative D call TRBD1 (6 bases). Trimming removed 3 bases from V and 1 base from J, with 21 bases in between. The CDR3 extends over 18 amino acids. CDR1 and CDR2 from the germline V gene are SGHDN and FVKESK. The CDR3 sequence: CASSHRGATGLGNTEAFF. The DNA for the CDR3 is TGTGCCAGCAGCCACCGCGGGGCGACAGGTTTGGGGAACACTGAAGCTTTCTTT.

The chain is built from TRBV5-1 and TRBJ2-1; 11 bases agree with TRBD2. CDR3 size: 15 residues. V trimming: 4 bases; J trimming: 4 bases; junction bases outside the gene matches: 4. From germline, CDR1 is SGHRS and CDR2 YFSETQ. The CDR3 sequence is CASSKTSGVYNEQFF. The CDR3, as DNA: TGCGCCAGCAGCAAGACTAGCGGGGTTTACAATGAGCAGTTCTTC. Full variable domain (missing parts from reference TRBV5-1 and TRBJ2-1): KAGVTQTPRYLIKTRGQQVTLSCSPISGHRSVSWYQQTPGQGLQFLFEYFSETQRNKGNFPGRFSGRQFSNSRSEMNVSTLELGDSALYLCASSKTSGVYNEQFFGPGTRLTVL.

The chain couples TRBV27 to TRBJ2-7; D gene unclear. V lost 2 bases to trimming and J lost 6 bases, with 11 bases between them. CDR3 size: 13 residues. Germline CDR1 and CDR2: MNHEY and SMNVEV (reference sequence). For the CDR3, the DNA is TGTGCCAGCAGTTTAAGAAAACTGGGCGAGCAGTACTTC. This gives the protein CASSLRKLGEQYF.

This chain joins TRBV5-1 and TRBJ2-4; D gene uncertain. There are 13 residues in the CDR3. With 6 bases removed from V and 6 bases from J, the gap between germline ends came to 13 bases. CDR1 and CDR2 from the germline V gene are SGHRS and YFSETQ. The CDR3 region is CASKEGFGNIQYF. CDR3 in DNA: TGCGCCAGCAAAGAAGGGTTTGGAAACATTCAGTACTTC. Full variable domain (remainder filled in from reference TRBV5-1 and TRBJ2-4): KAGVTQTPRYLIKTRGQQVTLSCSPISGHRSVSWYQQTPGQGLQFLFEYFSETQRNKGNFPGRFSGRQFSNSRSEMNVSTLELGDSALYLCASKEGFGNIQYFGAGTRLSVL.

The chain is built from TRBV27 and TRBJ1-2, with 7 bases matching TRBD1. The CDR3 is 14 amino acids. J was trimmed by 2 bases and V by 3 bases; bases with no gene match: 3. Germline V gene sequence: CDR1 MNHEY, CDR2 SMNVEV (reference sequence). The CDR3 nucleotides read TGTGCCAGCAGTTTTGTGGGACAGAACTATGGCTACACCTTC. This codes for CASSFVGQNYGYTF.